The TCR beta chain under discussion was sequenced for a study of blood T cell repertoires in COVID-19. There are 14 residues in the CDR3. Germline V gene sequence: CDR1 KGHSH, CDR2 LQKENI. Trimming shortened V by 4 bases and J by 6 bases, and 15 bases separated the two germline ends. Clones were read by immunoSEQ multiplex PCR, and TCRdb kept only the in-frame ones, dropping some. The sample contains about 69,000 clones, about 85% of which appear only once. In its sample, this clone was seen a few times. J is TRBJ1-1 and V is TRBV18; weak D call: TRBD1 (5 bases). The TCR sequence derives from a man older than 75 with acute or convalescent COVID-19. The sample comprised peripheral blood. The CDR3 sequence is CASSRAGIVAEAFF. The CDR3 DNA reads as TGTGCCAGCTCACGTGCAGGGATCGTCGCTGAAGCTTTCTTT.